The TCR beta chain under discussion was sequenced for a study of CD8 T cells in ankylosing spondylitis. Study-wide findings and caveats: Roughly eight highly homologous variants made up a TCR beta motif that seemed to typify ankylosing spondylitis blood.

This clonotype was counted at least ten times. The target antigen is unknown. V lost 3 bases, J lost 3 bases, and 19 bases lay in between. The germline V gene encodes CDR1 SGHKS and CDR2 YYEKEE (reference sequence). CDR3 length: 17 amino acids. TCRdb independently ran MiXCR on the 5' RACE reads; one entry per CDR3 protein. The sample records 450,000 to 550,000 distinct CDR3 sequences, less than 6% being singletons. The clonotype comes from a male donor with ankylosing spondylitis. The chain uses TRBV5-5 and TRBJ1-5; tentative D call: TRBD1 (6 bases). The sample consisted of blood, either unsorted or a sorted T cell fraction (not recorded which). DNA of the CDR3: TGTGCCAGCAGCTCCCGAAACAGGGTGGGTTCCAATCAGCCCCAGCATTTT. Residues: CASSSRNRVGSNQPQHF. Drawing the rest from reference TRBV5-5 and TRBJ1-5, the complete variable domain is DAGVTQSPTHLIKTRGQQVTLRCSPISGHKSVSWYQQVLGQGPQFIFQYYEKEERGRGNFPDRFSARQFPNYSSELNVNALLLGDSALYLCASSSRNRVGSNQPQHFGDGTRLSIL.